Following are 20 T cell receptor beta chains from one sample sequenced in a study of OX40 agonist ivuxolimab in advanced cancers. This table comes from immunoSEQ multiplex PCR, and its TCRdb copy is limited to in-frame clones, with some not included. The sample includes 85,000 to 100,000 clones, less than 95% of them seen just once. Sequencing was performed on CD4+ or CD8+ T cells sorted from blood, taken in a trial of the OX40 agonist ivuxolimab. The receptors here all came from an adult with an advanced solid tumor such as melanoma, head and neck, liver or kidney cancer.

This sequence joins TRBV7-8 and TRBJ1-3; 9 bases align to TRBD1. CDR3 length equals 20 residues. V was clipped by 1 base and J by 2 bases; unmatched bases: 15. Germline CDR1 SGHVS, CDR2 FQNEAQ. The CDR3 region is CASSLVGGTGRRTPGNTIYF. The CDR3 nucleotides read TGTGCCAGCAGCTTAGTGGGCGGGACAGGGAGAAGGACACCTGGAAACACCATATATTTT.

The chain employs TRBV5-6 and TRBJ2-7; perhaps TRBD1 as D (6 bases). Germline V lookup: CDR1 SGHDT, CDR2 YYEEEE. V dropped 0 bases and J dropped 8 bases, with 15 bases sitting between them. The CDR3 sequence is 14 residues long. In DNA, the CDR3 is TGTGCCAGCAGCTTGGACGAGCTCGGACAGCAGCAGTACTTC. Translated: CASSLDELGQQQYF.

The rearrangement uses TRBV11-2 and TRBJ2-5, with TRBD2 matching 12 bases. In germline, CDR1 is SGHAT, CDR2 FQNNGV. This CDR3 has 16 amino acids. V dropped 5 bases and J dropped 11; count of bases not matched to a gene: 15. CDR3 protein: CASSLGLAGTSREQYF. CDR3 bases: TGTGCCAGCAGCCTAGGACTAGCGGGGACCTCCCGGGAGCAGTACTTC.

The chain couples TRBV5-1 to TRBJ1-2; TRBD1 matches at 9 bases. The germline CDR1 and CDR2 sequences are SGHRS and YFSETQ. CDR3 length equals 15 residues. The V and J ends lost 4 bases and 7 bases, in that order; junction bases with no gene match: 11. The CDR3 nucleotides are TGCGCCAGCAGCCCGCGGACAGGGGAGGTGGCTGGCTACACCTTC. Its protein product is CASSPRTGEVAGYTF. The variable domain in full, completed from reference TRBV5-1 and TRBJ1-2, reads KAGVTQTPRYLIKTRGQQVTLSCSPISGHRSVSWYQQTPGQGLQFLFEYFSETQRNKGNFPGRFSGRQFSNSRSEMNVSTLELGDSALYLCASSPRTGEVAGYTFGSGTRLTVV.

The rearrangement uses TRBV18 and TRBJ2-7; D unclear. CDR1 and CDR2 from the germline V gene are KGHSH and LQKENI. Trimming removed 5 bases from V and 4 bases from J, with 12 bases in between. The CDR3 extends over 13 amino acids. CDR3 DNA: TGTGCCAGCTCAGGCAGCCTAGAGTACGAGCAGTACTTC. Translated: CASSGSLEYEQYF.

This rearrangement joins TRBV6-5 to TRBJ2-7; D gene uncertain. Germline CDR1 and CDR2: MNHEY and SVGAGI. Trimming removed 0 bases at V and 7 bases at J, with 13 bases between. The CDR3 extends over 14 amino acids. The CDR3 nucleotides read TGTGCCAGCAGTTACTCTTCTAAATTGGCAGAGCAGTACTTC. This gives the protein CASSYSSKLAEQYF.

The chain uses TRBV29-1 and TRBJ2-6; 9 bases match TRBD1. The CDR3 is 19 residues long. With V trimmed by 0 bases and J by 0 bases, 9 bases remained unmatched. Per germline, CDR1 SQVTM and CDR2 ANQGSEA. The CDR3 here is CSVEDRDRVPGSGANVLTF. CDR3 sequence (DNA): TGCAGCGTTGAAGATAGGGACAGGGTTCCCGGCTCTGGGGCCAACGTCCTGACTTTC.

The rearrangement uses TRBV30 and TRBJ2-4; D may correspond to TRBD1 or TRBD2 (5 bases each). V shed 0 bases and J shed 0 bases, with 12 bases lying between them. The V gene's germline CDR1 is GTSNPN and CDR2 SVGIG (reference sequence). The CDR3 contains 16 residues. CDR3 bases: TGTGCCTGGAGTGTACGGGGCCTACTAGCCAAAAACATTCAGTACTTC. Its protein is CAWSVRGLLAKNIQYF.

The V call is TRBV5-1, the J call TRBJ1-3; D may be TRBD1 (6 bases). V lost 4 bases and J 0 bases, leaving 14 bases between the germline ends. CDR3 size: 16 residues. Per the germline V gene, CDR1 is SGHRS and CDR2 is YFSETQ. This CDR3 reads CASSPGGLFSGNTIYF. CDR3 in DNA: TGCGCCAGCAGCCCGGGGGGCCTCTTCTCTGGAAACACCATATATTTT.

The chain couples TRBV6-6 to TRBJ1-1; D not resolved. V lost 2 bases and J 7 bases, leaving 11 bases between the germline ends. This CDR3 has 13 residues. CDR1 and CDR2 from the germline V gene are MNHNY and SVGAGI (reference sequence). The CDR3 region has the DNA TGTGCCAGCAGTTACGACCAAACGATTGAAGCTTTCTTT. Protein product: CASSYDQTIEAFF.

This clone was counted a single time. J is TRBJ2-7 and V is TRBV28; 9 bases line up with TRBD2. J was trimmed by 6 bases and V by 7 bases; bases with no gene match: 4. The CDR3 runs 12 residues. The V gene's germline CDR1 is MDHEN and CDR2 SYDVKM. This chain's CDR3 is CASIAGVSEQYF. In DNA, the CDR3 is TGTGCCAGCATAGCGGGAGTCTCCGAGCAGTACTTC.

The chain has TRBV2 and TRBJ1-5; D gene unclear. This CDR3 is built from 11 residues. V lost 8 bases to trimming and J lost 6 bases, with 8 bases between them. The germline gives CDR1 SNHLY, CDR2 FYNNEI. CDR3 residues: CASGVGQPQHF. CDR3 bases: TGTGCCAGCGGGGTAGGTCAGCCCCAGCATTTT.

The CDR3 here is CASSPPTIGSPETQYF. CDR3 nucleotides: TGTGCCAGCAGCCCCCCTACGATTGGGTCTCCCGAGACCCAGTACTTC. The J gene is TRBJ2-5, the V gene TRBV5-4, with D uncertain. The CDR3 has 16 amino acids. V was pared by 4 bases and J by 5 bases, with 21 bases between. Per germline, CDR1 SGHNT and CDR2 YYREEE (reference sequence).

The rearrangement uses TRBV27 and TRBJ1-1; maybe TRBD1 (6 bases). Germline V gives CDR1 MNHEY, CDR2 SMNVEV (reference sequence). Trimming removed 4 bases at V and 1 base at J, with 7 bases between. CDR3 length: 13 amino acids. This CDR3 is CASSSGENTEAFF. The CDR3 nucleotides are TGTGCCAGCAGTTCAGGGGAGAACACTGAAGCTTTCTTT.

On this clone itself: A read error may account for a junction end that differs from germline. The V gene is TRBV7-7, the J gene TRBJ2-1, with 7 bases aligning to TRBD2. CDR1 is SSHAT, CDR2 FNYEAQ, per germline (reference sequence). The CDR3 has 15 amino acids. CDR3 sequence: CASSLEGGPVDEQFF. CDR3 nucleotides: TGTGCTAGCAGCTTAGAGGGAGGGCCTGTAGATGAGCAGTTCTTC.

This chain connects TRBV28 to TRBJ1-1; a weak D match, TRBD1 (5 bases). CDR1 MDHEN and CDR2 SYDVKM come from the germline V gene. Trimming left V 5 bases short and J 7 bases short, with 11 bases between. The CDR3 has 12 amino acids. The CDR3 is CASSTGTGEAFF. The CDR3 DNA follows: TGTGCCAGCAGTACGGGGACGGGTGAAGCTTTCTTT.

The rearrangement links TRBV5-1 to TRBJ1-1; unclear D gene. Trimming removed 2 bases at V and 1 base at J, with 6 bases between. The CDR3 extends over 13 amino acids. Germline loops: CDR1 SGHRS, CDR2 YFSETQ. The CDR3 DNA reads as TGCGCCAGCAGCTTCGCGGGGAACACTGAAGCTTTCTTT. This gives the protein CASSFAGNTEAFF.

The chain has TRBV5-4 and TRBJ2-3; D unresolved. Germline CDR1 SGHNT, CDR2 YYREEE (reference sequence). The CDR3 is made up of 12 amino acids. Trimming shortened V by 3 bases and J by 0 bases, and 2 bases separated the two germline ends. CDR3 amino acids: CASSSSTDTQYF. CDR3 sequence (DNA): TGTGCCAGCAGCTCTAGCACAGATACGCAGTATTTT.

This chain joins TRBV7-2 and TRBJ2-1, with D perhaps TRBD2 (7 bases). Germline V CDR1 and CDR2: SGHTA, FQGNSA. Deletions cut 3 bases from V and 4 bases from J, with 13 bases between. The CDR3 has 15 amino acids. The chain's CDR3 is CASSLGRGPYNEQFF. In nucleotides, the CDR3 is TGTGCCAGCAGCTTGGGGCGGGGGCCTTACAATGAGCAGTTCTTC.

V gene TRBV2 combines with J gene TRBJ1-1, with 9 bases aligning to TRBD1. The germline CDR1 and CDR2 sequences are SNHLY and FYNNEI. Trimming at V came to 6 bases and at J to 1 base, leaving 6 bases not matched to a gene. There are 15 residues in the CDR3. CDR3 amino acids: CASSRQGQGNTEAFF. DNA for the CDR3: TGTGCCAGCAGCCGCCAGGGACAGGGGAACACTGAAGCTTTCTTT. Full variable domain (outside the CDR3, taken from reference TRBV2 and TRBJ1-1): EPEVTQTPSHQVTQMGQEVILRCVPISNHLYFYWYRQILGQKVEFLVSFYNNEISEKSEIFDDQFSVERPDGSNFTLKIRSTKLEDSAMYFCASSRQGQGNTEAFFGQGTRLTVV.